The 15 T cell receptor beta chains in this list originate from one sample, sequenced in a study of blood T cell repertoires in COVID-19. Using immunoSEQ multiplex PCR, the repertoire was profiled, and TCRdb retains in-frame clones only, with some absent. The data hold some 190,000 clones, with under 90% observed a single time. Sequenced sample: peripheral blood. Receptor source: a human donor in a cohort sampled during active COVID-19.

The chain couples TRBV11-2 to TRBJ2-5; 14 bases line up with TRBD2. The CDR3 totals 16 residues. The germline CDR1 and CDR2 sequences are SGHAT and FQNNGV. The junction had 6 bases not matched to a gene; V was cut back by 5 bases and J by 4 bases. The chain's CDR3 is CASSLGGLAGVETQYF. In nucleotides, the CDR3 is TGTGCCAGCAGCCTCGGGGGACTAGCGGGAGTAGAGACCCAGTACTTC.

This sequence joins TRBV5-5 and TRBJ2-5; D ambiguous. The CDR3 contains 16 residues. Per germline, CDR1 SGHKS and CDR2 YYEKEE (reference sequence). Between the trimmed V and J ends, which lost 4 bases and 5 bases, there was a span of 21 bases. The CDR3 bases are TGTGCCAGCAGCCTAAGGCCTAACGGCCTCGGGGAGACCCAGTACTTC. It translates to CASSLRPNGLGETQYF.

The chain recombines TRBV9 with TRBJ1-1; D unresolved. Germline V gene data show CDR1 as SGDLS and CDR2 as YYNGEE. With 5 bases removed from V and 4 bases from J, the gap between germline ends came to 18 bases. The CDR3 length is 15 residues. CDR3 sequence: CASSVDLLGGTEAFF. The CDR3 region has the DNA TGTGCCAGCAGTGTCGACCTTCTCGGAGGCACTGAAGCTTTCTTT. Full variable domain (outside the CDR3, taken from reference TRBV9 and TRBJ1-1): DSGVTQTPKHLITATGQRVTLRCSPRSGDLSVYWYQQSLDQGLQFLIQYYNGEERAKGNILERFSAQQFPDLHSELNLSSLELGDSALYFCASSVDLLGGTEAFFGQGTRLTVV.

The chain combines TRBV24-1 with TRBJ1-1; tentative D call: TRBD1 (6 bases). Trimming left V 7 bases short and J 0 bases short, with 8 bases between. CDR1 and CDR2 (germline): KGHDR, SFDVKD. CDR3 length: 13 residues. DNA of the CDR3: TGTGCCACCAGAGGACAGTTGAACACTGAAGCTTTCTTT. It translates to CATRGQLNTEAFF.

The CDR3 DNA is TGTGCCTGGAAGACTAGCGGGAGAGTGGGCGATGAGCAGTTCTTC. Residues: CAWKTSGRVGDEQFF. The rearrangement links TRBV30 to TRBJ2-1; 12 positions agree with TRBD2. This CDR3 region has 15 residues. The germline V gene has CDR1 GTSNPN and CDR2 SVGIG (reference sequence). Trimming cost V 4 bases and J 8 bases; bases outside gene matches: 9.

The chain uses TRBV28 and TRBJ1-5; a possible D gene is TRBD1 (6 bases). Germline values: CDR1 MDHEN, CDR2 SYDVKM. CDR3 length: 13 residues. V was shortened by 6 bases and J by 3 bases, with 9 bases between the two germline ends. Here the CDR3 reads CASRTGNNQPQHF. The CDR3 DNA reads TGTGCCAGCAGAACAGGGAACAATCAGCCCCAGCATTTT. The variable domain in full, completed from reference TRBV28 and TRBJ1-5, reads DVKVTQSSRYLVKRTGEKVFLECVQDMDHENMFWYRQDPGLGLRLIYFSYDVKMKEKGDIPEGYSVSREKKERFSLILESASTNQTSMYLCASRTGNNQPQHFGDGTRLSIL.

The rearrangement joins TRBV5-1 to TRBJ1-5, with a possible D match to TRBD1 (5 bases). Trimming took 0 bases from V and 4 from J, leaving 11 bases between them. Germline CDR1 and CDR2: SGHRS and YFSETQ. The CDR3 loop spans 15 amino acids. The CDR3 region has the DNA TGCGCCAGCAGCTTGGACCCCCGGGGGAATCAGCCCCAGCATTTT. Protein product: CASSLDPRGNQPQHF. The variable domain in full, with the rest retrieved from reference TRBV5-1 and TRBJ1-5, is KAGVTQTPRYLIKTRGQQVTLSCSPISGHRSVSWYQQTPGQGLQFLFEYFSETQRNKGNFPGRFSGRQFSNSRSEMNVSTLELGDSALYLCASSLDPRGNQPQHFGDGTRLSIL.

In nucleotides, the CDR3 is TGTGCCAGCAGCAGGACCCAGGGCTCCGAGCAGTACGTC. Its protein product is CASSRTQGSEQYV. The gene calls are TRBV6-2 or TRBV6-3 and TRBJ2-7, with D tentatively TRBD1 (5 bases). The CDR3 consists of 13 residues. Between the trimmed V and J ends, which lost 6 bases and 6 bases, there was a span of 15 bases. Per germline, CDR1 MNHEY and CDR2 SVGEGT.

This clone was observed once. The chain links TRBV3-1 (or the pseudogene TRBV3-2) to TRBJ2-1, with D unclear. This CDR3 region has 13 residues. The V gene lost 3 bases and the J gene lost 7 bases, with 10 bases spanning the gap. CDR1 and CDR2 (germline): LGHDT, YNNKEL (reference sequence). The DNA for the CDR3 is TGTGCCAGCAGCCAGTCGACAAATAATGAGCAGTTCTTC. Translation gives CASSQSTNNEQFF.

The J gene is TRBJ1-4, the V gene TRBV25-1; 7 bases are shared with TRBD1. With 6 bases clipped from V and 7 bases from J, the junction kept 8 bases outside the gene matches. Germline CDR1 MGHDK, CDR2 SYGVNS. This CDR3 has 14 residues. The CDR3 bases are TGTGCCAGCAGCCGACAGGGAATCGCTGAAAAACTGTTTTTT. Its protein product is CASSRQGIAEKLFF. Together with reference TRBV25-1 and TRBJ1-4, the CDR3 gives the full variable domain: EADIYQTPRYLVIGTGKKITLECSQTMGHDKMYWYQQDPGMELHLIHYSYGVNSTEKGDLSSESTVSRIRTEHFPLTLESARPSHTSQYLCASSRQGIAEKLFFGSGTQLSVL.

This chain connects TRBV11-3 to TRBJ2-1; 7 bases are a match to TRBD2. Losses at the gene ends were 5 bases for V and 5 bases for J; bases not matched to a gene: 9. The length of the CDR3 is 15 residues. Germline V gives CDR1 SGHNT, CDR2 YENEEA. The CDR3 DNA is TGTGCCAGCAGCCCCGGCCTAGCGGCAAACAATGAGCAGTTCTTC. Its translation: CASSPGLAANNEQFF.

The V gene is TRBV6-6, the J gene TRBJ1-6; TRBD1 matches at 8 bases. V lost 5 bases and J lost 7; bases outside the gene matches: 13. From germline, CDR1 is MNHNY and CDR2 SVGAGI (reference sequence). This CDR3 spans 17 amino acids. This CDR3 is CASSQSTDRAGNSPLHF. The DNA for the CDR3 is TGTGCCAGCAGTCAATCTACGGACAGGGCGGGCAATTCACCCCTCCACTTT.

This chain links TRBV7-2 with TRBJ2-2; D remains ambiguous. CDR1 and CDR2 from the germline V gene are SGHTA and FQGNSA. The CDR3 consists of 16 residues. V lost 1 base to trimming and J lost 2 bases, with 11 bases between them. Here the CDR3 reads CASSLGIVANTGELFF. The CDR3 coding sequence is TGTGCCAGCAGCTTAGGAATAGTAGCAAACACCGGGGAGCTGTTTTTT.

CDR3 nucleotide sequence: TGTGCCACCAGTGATTCCAGGCCGGAGGTCACTGAAGCTTTCTTT. As protein: CATSDSRPEVTEAFF. V usage is TRBV24-1 and J usage is TRBJ1-1; D not certain. This CDR3 is built from 15 residues. V gave up 2 bases and J gave up 4 bases, with 13 bases separating them. Germline V gene lookup returns CDR1 KGHDR and CDR2 SFDVKD.

The gene calls are TRBV5-1 and TRBJ2-1; perhaps TRBD2 as D (6 bases). The length of the CDR3 is 15 residues. The V end was cut by 7 bases, the J end by 2 bases, with 16 bases between. The germline V gene has CDR1 SGHRS and CDR2 YFSETQ. CDR3 residues: CASRRAGGPYNEQFF. CDR3 coding DNA: TGCGCCAGCCGGCGTGCCGGGGGACCCTACAATGAGCAGTTCTTC.